This T cell receptor beta chain was sequenced for a study of CD8 T cells in ankylosing spondylitis. Whole-study findings and limits: In ankylosing spondylitis blood, a motif of roughly eight highly homologous TCR beta variants appeared characteristic.

The table lists this clonotype with a few counts. The target antigen is unknown. Quantitative barcoded 5'-RACE was used to prepare TCR beta libraries. TCRdb redid the calling of the 5' RACE reads with MiXCR, one entry per CDR3 protein. This table holds 300,000 to 350,000 distinct CDR3 sequences, 11% found once. The CDR3 runs 14 residues. V was shortened by 0 bases and J by 5 bases, with 10 bases between the two germline ends. The sequenced sample consisted of blood, either unsorted or a sorted T cell fraction (not recorded which). The TCR was taken from a female donor with ankylosing spondylitis or in good health (not recorded which). This chain connects TRBV12-3 or TRBV12-4 to TRBJ1-2, with D uncertain. CDR3 residues: CASSLAGQKYGYTF. CDR3 coding DNA: TGTGCCAGCAGTTTAGCAGGGCAGAAATATGGCTACACCTTC.